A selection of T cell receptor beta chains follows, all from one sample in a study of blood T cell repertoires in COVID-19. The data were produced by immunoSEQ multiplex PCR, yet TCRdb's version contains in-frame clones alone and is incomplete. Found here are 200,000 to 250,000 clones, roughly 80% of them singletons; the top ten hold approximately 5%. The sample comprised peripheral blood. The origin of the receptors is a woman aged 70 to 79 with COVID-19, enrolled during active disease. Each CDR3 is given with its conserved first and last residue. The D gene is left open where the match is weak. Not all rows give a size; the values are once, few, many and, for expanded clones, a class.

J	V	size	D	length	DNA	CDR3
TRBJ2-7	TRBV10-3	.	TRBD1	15	TGTGCCATCAGCTCCGGGACAGGGGAACCCTACGAGCAGTACTTC	CAISSGTGEPYEQYF
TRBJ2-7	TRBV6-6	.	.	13	TGTGCCAGCAACGTAAATCAGGGCTCCGAGCAGTACTTC	CASNVNQGSEQYF
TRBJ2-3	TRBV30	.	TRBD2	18	TGTGCCTGGAGTGTCATAAAGGGGCGGGAGAGGGACACAGATACGCAGTATTTT	CAWSVIKGRERDTDTQYF
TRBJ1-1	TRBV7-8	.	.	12	TGTGCCAGCAGCTTTACGGGGACTGAAGCTTTCTTT	CASSFTGTEAFF
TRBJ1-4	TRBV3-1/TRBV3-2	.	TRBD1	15	TGTGCCAGCAGCCTCGGACAGGGTAGGAGTGAAAAACTGTTTTTT	CASSLGQGRSEKLFF
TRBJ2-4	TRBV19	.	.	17	TGTGCCAGTAGTATGACGACTGCAGCGGACTACAAAAACATTCAGTACTTC	CASSMTTAADYKNIQYF
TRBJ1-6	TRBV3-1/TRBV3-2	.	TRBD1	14	TGTGCCAGCAGCCAGGGACAGTTCAATTCACCCCTCCACTTT	CASSQGQFNSPLHF
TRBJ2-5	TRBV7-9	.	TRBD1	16	TGTGCCAGCAGCCACCGGGACAGGGGCCTCCAAGAGACCCAGTACTTC	CASSHRDRGLQETQYF
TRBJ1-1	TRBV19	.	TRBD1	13	TGTGCCAGTAGGGATTTTCCGGGACAGGGGATTTTCTTT	CASRDFPGQGIFF
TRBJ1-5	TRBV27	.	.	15	TGTGCCAGCAGTATATCGTGGCAGAGACAACAGCCCCAGCATTTT	CASSISWQRQQPQHF
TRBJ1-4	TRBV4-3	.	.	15	TGCGCCAGCAGCCAAGCCAACGGAAGGGGTGAAAAACTGTTTTTT	CASSQANGRGEKLFF
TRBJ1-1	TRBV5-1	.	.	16	TGCGCCAGCAGCCGCGGACAATCTGGAATGAACACTGAAGCTTTCTTT	CASSRGQSGMNTEAFF
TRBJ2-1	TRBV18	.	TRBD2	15	TGTGCCAGCTCACTCTCTAGCGGGCGCCACAATGAGCAGTTCTTC	CASSLSSGRHNEQFF
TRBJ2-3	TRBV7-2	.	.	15	TGTGCCAGCAGCTTAGCGGGGACTAGCACAGATACGCAGTATTTT	CASSLAGTSTDTQYF
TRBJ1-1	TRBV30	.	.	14	TGTGCCTGGAGTCTCGGACAGCCAACGGTGGGAGCTTTCTTT	CAWSLGQPTVGAFF
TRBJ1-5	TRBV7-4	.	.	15	TGTGCCAGCAGCTTACTCCAGGGTAGGTTTCAGCCCCAGCATTTT	CASSLLQGRFQPQHF
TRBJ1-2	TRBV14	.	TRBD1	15	TGTGCCAGCAGCTTAAAGCCGGGACAGTTCTATGGCTACACCTTC	CASSLKPGQFYGYTF
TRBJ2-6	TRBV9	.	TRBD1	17	TGTGCCAGCACCTCAACAGGGGGCAACTCTGGGGCCAACGTCCTGACTTTC	CASTSTGGNSGANVLTF
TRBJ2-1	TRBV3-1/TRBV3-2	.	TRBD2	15	TGTGCCAGCAGCCAAGTAAGCGGGGTTTACAATGAGCAGTTCTTC	CASSQVSGVYNEQFF
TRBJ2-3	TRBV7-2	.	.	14	TGTGCCAGCAGCTTTGTACTAAGGACAGATACGCAGTATTTT	CASSFVLRTDTQYF
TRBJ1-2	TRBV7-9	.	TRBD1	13	TGTGCCAGCAGCTTAGGACAGGGCTCTGGCTACACCTTC	CASSLGQGSGYTF
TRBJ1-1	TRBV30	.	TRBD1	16	TGTGCCTGGAGTCCGAAATCCGGACAGGGGCGAACTGAAGCTTTCTTT	CAWSPKSGQGRTEAFF
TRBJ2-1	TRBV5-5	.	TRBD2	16	TGTGCCAGCAGCAAGGGGGGGAGCGGGAGGGTAGATGAGCAGTTCTTC	CASSKGGSGRVDEQFF
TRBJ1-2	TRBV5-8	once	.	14	TGTGCCAGCAGCTTGAACAGGGCCATCTATGGCTACACCTTC	CASSLNRAIYGYTF
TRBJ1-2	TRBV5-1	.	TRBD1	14	TGCGCCAGCAGCCGGGACAGCACTAACTATGGCTACACCTTC	CASSRDSTNYGYTF
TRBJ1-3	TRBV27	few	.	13	TGTGCCAGCAGTCGGGACATAGGAAACACCATATATTTT	CASSRDIGNTIYF
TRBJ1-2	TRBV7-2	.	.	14	TGTGCCAGCAGCTTAGCCCAGCCCTCCGGGGGCTACACCTTC	CASSLAQPSGGYTF
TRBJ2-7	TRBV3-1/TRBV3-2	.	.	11	TGTGCCAGCAGCCAAGGCGGGGAGCAGTACTTC	CASSQGGEQYF
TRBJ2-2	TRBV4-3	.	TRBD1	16	TGCGCCAGCAGCCTAACCGGGACAGGGTGGCCCGGGGAGCTGTTTTTT	CASSLTGTGWPGELFF
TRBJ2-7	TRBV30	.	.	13	TGTGCCTGGAGTGGAGGGAGCACCTACGAGCAGTACTTC	CAWSGGSTYEQYF
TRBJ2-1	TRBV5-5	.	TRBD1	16	TGTGCCAGCAGTGAGCGACAGGGAAGAGCCTACAATGAGCAGTTCTTC	CASSERQGRAYNEQFF
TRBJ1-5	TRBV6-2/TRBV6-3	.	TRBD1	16	TGTGCCAGCAGTTACCCTAGACAGGGGTTCGGTCAGCCCCAGCATTTT	CASSYPRQGFGQPQHF
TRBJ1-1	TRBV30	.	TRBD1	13	TGTGCCTGGAGGGACAGGGTGGACACTGAAGCTTTCTTT	CAWRDRVDTEAFF
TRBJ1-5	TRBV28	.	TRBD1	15	TGTGCCAGCAGCTCAGGGGGAAGGGGCAATCAGCCCCAGCATTTT	CASSSGGRGNQPQHF
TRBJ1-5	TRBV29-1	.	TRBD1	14	TGCAGCGTCTCGGGACAGGGGAGGAATCAGCCCCAGCATTTT	CSVSGQGRNQPQHF
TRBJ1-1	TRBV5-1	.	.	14	TGCGCCAGCAGCTTGCTAGGGGCGAACACTGAAGCTTTCTTT	CASSLLGANTEAFF
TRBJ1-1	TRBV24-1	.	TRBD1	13	TGTGCCACCCAGGACAGGGTCGACACTGAAGCTTTCTTT	CATQDRVDTEAFF
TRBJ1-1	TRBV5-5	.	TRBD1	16	TGTGCCAGCAGCCAGGACAGGACTCGAAGAAGGACTGAAGCTTTCTTT	CASSQDRTRRRTEAFF
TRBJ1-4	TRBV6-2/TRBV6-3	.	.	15	TGTGCCAGCAGTGACCCGCACAGGAGGGATGAAAAACTGTTTTTT	CASSDPHRRDEKLFF
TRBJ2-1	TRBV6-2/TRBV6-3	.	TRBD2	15	TGTGCCAGCAGCCGAGCGGGAGGGCCCTACAATGAGCAGTTCTTC	CASSRAGGPYNEQFF
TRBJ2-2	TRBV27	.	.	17	TGTGCCAGCAGTTTATTTCCTAGCAAGTGGGGAGCCGGGGAGCTGTTTTTT	CASSLFPSKWGAGELFF
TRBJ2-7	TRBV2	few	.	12	TGTGCCTCCAGGACAGATACCTACGAGCAGTACTTC	CASRTDTYEQYF
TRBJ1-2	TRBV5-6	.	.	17	TGTGCCAGCAGCTTGGAGGGAGGGCGCAGCTCTGGCTATGGCTACACCTTC	CASSLEGGRSSGYGYTF
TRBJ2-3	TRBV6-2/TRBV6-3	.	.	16	TGTGCCAGCAGTCCCCACTCTCGATCTAGCACAGATACGCAGTATTTT	CASSPHSRSSTDTQYF
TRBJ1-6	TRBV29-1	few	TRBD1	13	TGCAGCGTCCGACAGGGGGCCAATTCACCCCTCCACTTT	CSVRQGANSPLHF
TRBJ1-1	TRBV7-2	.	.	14	TGTGCCAGCAGCTTAGGCCCAGGGGACGCTGAAGCTTTCTTT	CASSLGPGDAEAFF
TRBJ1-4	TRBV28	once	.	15	TGTGCCAGCAGTTCCCCCAGGGAAACTAATGAAAAACTGTTTTTT	CASSSPRETNEKLFF
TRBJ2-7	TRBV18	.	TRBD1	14	TGTGCCAGCTCACCAACGACAGGGCCGAACGAGCAGTACTTC	CASSPTTGPNEQYF
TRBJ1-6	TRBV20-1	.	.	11	TGCAGTGCTAAGCATAATTCACCCCTCCACTTT	CSAKHNSPLHF
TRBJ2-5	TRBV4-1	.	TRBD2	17	TGCGCCAGCAGCCACCGATTCAATGGGCTAGCGGTAGAGACCCAGTACTTC	CASSHRFNGLAVETQYF
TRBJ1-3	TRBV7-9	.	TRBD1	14	TGTGCCAGCAGCTCGGGACAGATTGGAAACACCATATATTTT	CASSSGQIGNTIYF
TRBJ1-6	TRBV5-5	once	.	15	TGTGCCAGCAGCTTGGGACAGTCTGAATATTCACCCCTCCACTTT	CASSLGQSEYSPLHF
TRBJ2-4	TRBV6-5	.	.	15	TGTGCCAGCACCCGGGGAGGCACTTCGGGGAACATTCAGTACTTC	CASTRGGTSGNIQYF
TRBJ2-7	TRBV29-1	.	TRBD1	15	TGCAGCGTTACATACGAGGACAGGTTCTCCTACGAGCAGTACTTC	CSVTYEDRFSYEQYF
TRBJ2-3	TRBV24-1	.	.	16	TGTGCCACAGGGGGTGGGCAGAGATCTAGCACAGATACGCAGTATTTT	CATGGGQRSSTDTQYF